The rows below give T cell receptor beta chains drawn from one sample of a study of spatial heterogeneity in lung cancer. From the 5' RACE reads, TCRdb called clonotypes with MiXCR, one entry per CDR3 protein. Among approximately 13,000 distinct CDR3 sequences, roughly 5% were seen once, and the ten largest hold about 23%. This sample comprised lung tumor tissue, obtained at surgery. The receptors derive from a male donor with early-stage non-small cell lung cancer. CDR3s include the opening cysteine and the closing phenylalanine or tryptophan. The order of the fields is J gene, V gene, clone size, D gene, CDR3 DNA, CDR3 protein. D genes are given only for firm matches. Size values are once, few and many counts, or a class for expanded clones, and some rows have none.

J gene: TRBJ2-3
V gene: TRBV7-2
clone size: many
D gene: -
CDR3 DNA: TGTGCCAGCAGCACCCCAGGAGGGGACCCCAGCACAGATACGCAGTATTTT
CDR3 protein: CASSTPGGDPSTDTQYF

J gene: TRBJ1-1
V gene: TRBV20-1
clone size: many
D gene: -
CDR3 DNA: TGCAGTGCTAGAGCACAGGGTGGGGGCACTGAAGCTTTCTTT
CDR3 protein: CSARAQGGGTEAFF

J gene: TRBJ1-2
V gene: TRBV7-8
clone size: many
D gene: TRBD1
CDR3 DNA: TGTGCCAGCAGCTCCTCCGGGACAGGGGGTATCTATGGCTACACCTTC
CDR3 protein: CASSSSGTGGIYGYTF

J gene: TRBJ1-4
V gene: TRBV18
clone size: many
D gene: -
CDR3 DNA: TGTGCCAGCTCACAAGACAGGCCCACTAATGAAAAACTGTTTTTT
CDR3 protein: CASSQDRPTNEKLFF

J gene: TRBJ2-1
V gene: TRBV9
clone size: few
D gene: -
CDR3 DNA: TGTGCCAGCAGCGTAACTAAGTGGGGGACCGCAACCTACAATGAGCAGTTCTTC
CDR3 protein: CASSVTKWGTATYNEQFF

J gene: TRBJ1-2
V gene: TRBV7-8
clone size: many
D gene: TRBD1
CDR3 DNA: TGTGCCAGCAGCACAGGGGACAGCTATGGCTACACCTTC
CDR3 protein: CASSTGDSYGYTF

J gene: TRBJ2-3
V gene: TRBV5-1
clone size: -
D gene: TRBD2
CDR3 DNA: TGCGCCAGCAGCACCGGCGGGGGTTCAGATACACAGTATTTT
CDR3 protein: CASSTGGGSDTQYF

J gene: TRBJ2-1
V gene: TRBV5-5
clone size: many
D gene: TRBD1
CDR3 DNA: TGTGCCAGCAGCAGGACAGGGGTCGAGCAGTTCTTC
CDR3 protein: CASSRTGVEQFF

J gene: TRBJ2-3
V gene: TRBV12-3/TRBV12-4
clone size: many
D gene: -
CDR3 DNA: TGTGCCAGCAGTCCCTTCCGGGATACGCAGTATTTT
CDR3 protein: CASSPFRDTQYF

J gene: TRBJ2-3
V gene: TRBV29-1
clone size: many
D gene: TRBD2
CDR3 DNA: TGCAGCGTTGCTAGCGGGGGAGGCACAGATACGCAGTATTTT
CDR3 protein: CSVASGGGTDTQYF

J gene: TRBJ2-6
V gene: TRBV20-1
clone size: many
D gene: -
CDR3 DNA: TGCAGTGCTCACCACTCTGGGGCCAACGTCCTGACTTTC
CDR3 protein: CSAHHSGANVLTF

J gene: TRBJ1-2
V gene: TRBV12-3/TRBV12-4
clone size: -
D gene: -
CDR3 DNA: TGTGCCAGCAGTTTAGCGTTCCCCGAAAACATCAGGGGCGGCTACACCTTC
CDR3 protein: CASSLAFPENIRGGYTF

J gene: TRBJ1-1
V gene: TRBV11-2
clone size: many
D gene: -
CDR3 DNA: TGTGCCAGCAGCTCCCCGACAGCTTACACTGAAGCTTTCTTT
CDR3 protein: CASSSPTAYTEAFF

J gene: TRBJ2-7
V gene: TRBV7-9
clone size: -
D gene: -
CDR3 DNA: TGTGCCAGCAGCTTAGTAAGAATGGGGGAGCAGTACTTC
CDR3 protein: CASSLVRMGEQYF

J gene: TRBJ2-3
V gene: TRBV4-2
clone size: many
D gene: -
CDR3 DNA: TGTGCCAGCAGCCAAACATCAAAGGACGGCACAGATACGCAGTATTTT
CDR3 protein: CASSQTSKDGTDTQYF

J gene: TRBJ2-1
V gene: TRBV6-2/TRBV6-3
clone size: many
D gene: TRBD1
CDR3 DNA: TGTGCCAGCAGTTACTCCCCTGGGACAGGGAACTTGGCCTCCTACAATGAGCAGTTCTTC
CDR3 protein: CASSYSPGTGNLASYNEQFF

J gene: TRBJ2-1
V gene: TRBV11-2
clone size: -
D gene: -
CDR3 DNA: TGTGCCAGCAGCTTAGTAGGGGGGGGCTACAATGAGCAGTTCTTC
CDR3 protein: CASSLVGGGYNEQFF

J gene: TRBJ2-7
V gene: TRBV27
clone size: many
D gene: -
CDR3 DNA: TGTGCCAGCAGTTTATCGGCGGATTGGGGGGTCTACGAGCAGTACTTC
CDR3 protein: CASSLSADWGVYEQYF

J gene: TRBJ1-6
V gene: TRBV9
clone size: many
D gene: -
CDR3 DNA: TGTGCCAGCAGCGTAGTACCGTCCGCAGGAACGGTGAATTCACCCCTCCACTTT
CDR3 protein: CASSVVPSAGTVNSPLHF

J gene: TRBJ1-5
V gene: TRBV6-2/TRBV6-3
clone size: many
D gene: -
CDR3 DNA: TGTGCCAGCAGTTACGGCGGGAATCAGCCCCAGCATTTT
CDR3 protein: CASSYGGNQPQHF

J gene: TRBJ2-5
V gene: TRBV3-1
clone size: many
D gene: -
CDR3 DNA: TGTGCCAGCAGCCAAGATCTCGTGGCAACGTCCACCCCCACGCAAGAGACCCAGTACTTC
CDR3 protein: CASSQDLVATSTPTQETQYF

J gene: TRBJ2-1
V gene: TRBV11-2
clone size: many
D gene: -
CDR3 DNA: TGTGCCAGCAGCTTAGGATCAAGAAATGAGCAGTTCTTC
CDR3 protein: CASSLGSRNEQFF

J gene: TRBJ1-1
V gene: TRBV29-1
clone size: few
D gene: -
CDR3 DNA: TGCAGCGTTGCGCAGCCTTTTCCTATGAACACTGAAGCTTTCTTT
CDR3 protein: CSVAQPFPMNTEAFF

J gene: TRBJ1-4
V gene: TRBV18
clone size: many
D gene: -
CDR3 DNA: TGTGCCAGCTCCGACACAAGGTTCCGTGAAAAACTGTTTTTT
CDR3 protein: CASSDTRFREKLFF

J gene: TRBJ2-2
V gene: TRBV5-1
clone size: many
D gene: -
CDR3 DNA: TGCGCCAGCAGCTTGGAAGGGGCCGCCGGGGAGCTGTTTTTT
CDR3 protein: CASSLEGAAGELFF

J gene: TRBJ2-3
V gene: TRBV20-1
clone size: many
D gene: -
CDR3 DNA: TGCAGTGCTAGAGATCTGAGGGGGGGCTACACAGATACGCAGTATTTT
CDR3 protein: CSARDLRGGYTDTQYF

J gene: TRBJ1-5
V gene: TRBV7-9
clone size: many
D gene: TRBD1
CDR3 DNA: TGTGCCAGCAGCTTTGGGACAGGGCCAAGCAATCAGCCCCAGCATTTT
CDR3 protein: CASSFGTGPSNQPQHF

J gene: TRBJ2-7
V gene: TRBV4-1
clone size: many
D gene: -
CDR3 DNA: TGCGCCAGCAGTTCGATCGCGACATACGAGCAGTACTTC
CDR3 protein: CASSSIATYEQYF

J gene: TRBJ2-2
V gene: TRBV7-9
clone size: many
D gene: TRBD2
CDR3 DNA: TGTGCCAGCAAGCCGGGACTAGCGGTCGGGGAGCTGTTTTTT
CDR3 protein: CASKPGLAVGELFF

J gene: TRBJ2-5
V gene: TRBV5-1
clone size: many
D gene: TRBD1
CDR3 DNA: TGCGCCAGCAGCTTGGCCGTCTGGACAGGGGGCGCGGCCCAGTACTTC
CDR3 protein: CASSLAVWTGGAAQYF

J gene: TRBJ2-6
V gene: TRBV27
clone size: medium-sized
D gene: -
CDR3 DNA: TGTGCCAGCAGTTTTGGTGGGGGCAGCGTCCTGACTTTC
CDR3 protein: CASSFGGGSVLTF

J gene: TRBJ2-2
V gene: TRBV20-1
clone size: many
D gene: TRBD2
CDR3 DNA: TGCAGTGCTAGAGGACTAGCGGGGGGCACCGGGGAGCTGTTTTTT
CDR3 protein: CSARGLAGGTGELFF

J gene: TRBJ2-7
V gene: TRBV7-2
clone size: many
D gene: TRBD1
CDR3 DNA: TGTGCCAGCAGCTCTTACAGGGGCCCCAACGAGCAGTACTTC
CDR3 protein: CASSSYRGPNEQYF

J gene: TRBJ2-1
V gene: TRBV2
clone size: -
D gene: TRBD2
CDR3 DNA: TGTGCCACGACTTCTAGCGGGGGTTCCTACAATGAGCAGTTCTTC
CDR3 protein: CATTSSGGSYNEQFF

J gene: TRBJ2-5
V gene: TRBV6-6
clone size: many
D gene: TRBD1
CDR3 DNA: TGTGCCAGCAGCCACAGGGGCACTCAAGAGACCCAGTACTTC
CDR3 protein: CASSHRGTQETQYF

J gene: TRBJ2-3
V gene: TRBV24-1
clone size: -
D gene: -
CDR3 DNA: TGTGCCACCAGCGATACAGGGACAGATACGCAGTATTTT
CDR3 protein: CATSDTGTDTQYF

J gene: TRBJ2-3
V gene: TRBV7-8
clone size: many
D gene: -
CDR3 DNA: TGTGCCAGCAGCTCTGGACAGTGGGGATCGGATACGCAGTATTTT
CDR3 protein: CASSSGQWGSDTQYF

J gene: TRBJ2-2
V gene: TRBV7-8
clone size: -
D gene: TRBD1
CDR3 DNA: TGTGCCCTCCGAGGGGACAGGAACACCGGGGAGCTGTTTTTT
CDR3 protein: CALRGDRNTGELFF

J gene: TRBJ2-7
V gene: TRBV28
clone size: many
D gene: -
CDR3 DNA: TGTGCCAGCAGTTTAGCTGGTCTCTATTCCGAGCAGTACTTC
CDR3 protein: CASSLAGLYSEQYF

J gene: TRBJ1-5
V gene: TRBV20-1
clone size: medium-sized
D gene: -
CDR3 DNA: TGCAGTGCTAGGAGTGGAACCGGTCAGCCCCAGCATTTT
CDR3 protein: CSARSGTGQPQHF

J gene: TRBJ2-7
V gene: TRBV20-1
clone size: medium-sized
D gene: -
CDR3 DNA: TGCAGTGCTAGAGCGGCCGACCCAGAGGGCTCCTACGAGCAGTACTTC
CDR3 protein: CSARAADPEGSYEQYF

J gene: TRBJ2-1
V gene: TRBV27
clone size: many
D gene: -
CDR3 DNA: TGTGCCAGCAGAGAACGGGCTAATGAGCAGTTCTTC
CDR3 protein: CASRERANEQFF

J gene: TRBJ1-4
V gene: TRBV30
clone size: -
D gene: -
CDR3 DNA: TGTGCCTGGACTCCAACCCGGTATAGGGGGGGCGAAAAACTGTTTTTT
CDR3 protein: CAWTPTRYRGGEKLFF

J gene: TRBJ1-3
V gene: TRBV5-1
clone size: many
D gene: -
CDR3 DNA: TGCGCCAGCAGCTTGGGCTCTGGAAACACCATATATTTT
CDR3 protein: CASSLGSGNTIYF

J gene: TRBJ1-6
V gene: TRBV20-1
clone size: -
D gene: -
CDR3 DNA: TGCAGTGCTAAGAGGGCCCTAGGCCAGGGGTACAGCTCCTATAATTCACCCCTCCACTTT
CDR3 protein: CSAKRALGQGYSSYNSPLHF

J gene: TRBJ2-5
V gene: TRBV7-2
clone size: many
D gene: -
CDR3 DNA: TGTGCCAGCAGCTTAAGAGGGTTCGAGACCCAGTACTTC
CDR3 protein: CASSLRGFETQYF

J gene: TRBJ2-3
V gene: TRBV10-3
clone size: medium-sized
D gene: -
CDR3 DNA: TGTGCCATCAGTGATGGGCGTCGCACAGATACGCAGTATTTT
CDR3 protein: CAISDGRRTDTQYF

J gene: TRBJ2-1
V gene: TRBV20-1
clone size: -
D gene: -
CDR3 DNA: TGCAGTGCTTATCCCGCGGGCTGGGATTACAATGAGCAGTTCTTC
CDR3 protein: CSAYPAGWDYNEQFF

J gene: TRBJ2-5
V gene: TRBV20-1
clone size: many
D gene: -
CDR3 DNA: TGCAGTGCTAGAGATACAGGGCAAGAGACCCAGTACTTC
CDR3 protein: CSARDTGQETQYF

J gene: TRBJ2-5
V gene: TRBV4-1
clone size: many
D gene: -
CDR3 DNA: TGCGCCAGCAGCCAAGGCCCGGGGGCCAGGGAGACCCAGTACTTC
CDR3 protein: CASSQGPGARETQYF

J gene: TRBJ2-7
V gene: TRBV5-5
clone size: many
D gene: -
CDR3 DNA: TGTGCCAGCAGCTTTGGGATATACGAGCAGTACTTC
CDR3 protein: CASSFGIYEQYF

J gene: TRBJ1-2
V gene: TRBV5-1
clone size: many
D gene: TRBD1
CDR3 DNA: TGCGCCAGCAGCCCACGTCCCGGGACAGGGATCTATGGCTACACCTTC
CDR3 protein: CASSPRPGTGIYGYTF

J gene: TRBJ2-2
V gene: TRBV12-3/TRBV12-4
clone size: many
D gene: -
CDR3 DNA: TGTGCCAGCAGTTTGCTGGCGGCGGCCGGGGAGCTGTTTTTT
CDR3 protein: CASSLLAAAGELFF

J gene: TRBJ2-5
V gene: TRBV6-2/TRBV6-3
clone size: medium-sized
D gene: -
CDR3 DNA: TGTGCCAGCACCCTTGGGGGTTCGGAGACCCAGTACTTC
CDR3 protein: CASTLGGSETQYF